The entry below gives a single TCR beta chain sequence along with its context. The antigen remains undetermined. The data belong to a study of blood T cells in healthy people across ages. Study-level information: About one barcoded beta molecule per two T cells was the capture yield of template switching.

With a J-beta primer mix and a sample-barcoded 5' primer, a second PCR ran 7 to 11 cycles. Through a template-switch adaptor with 12 random nucleotides, each cDNA molecule received a tag. Via MiXCR, TCRdb re-called the 5' RACE reads, giving one row per CDR3 protein. Among hundreds of thousands of distinct CDR3 sequences, 49% were seen once, and the ten largest hold 30% to 40%. The CDR3 is made up of 15 amino acids. CDR1 and CDR2 (germline): SGHRS, YFSETQ. Deletions cut 4 bases from V and 4 bases from J, with 16 bases between. The study, taken as a whole, reports: Estimated diversity, derived from one million T cells, was regarded as an underestimate.

Sequencing input: blood. The sequence came from a woman between 55 and 75 years old in good health. This chain joins TRBV5-1 and TRBJ2-3; D possibly corresponds to TRBD1 (6 bases). DNA of the CDR3: TGCGCCAGCAGCGAGGGACACTCCTATTCAGATACGCAGTATTTT. This sequence encodes CASSEGHSYSDTQYF.